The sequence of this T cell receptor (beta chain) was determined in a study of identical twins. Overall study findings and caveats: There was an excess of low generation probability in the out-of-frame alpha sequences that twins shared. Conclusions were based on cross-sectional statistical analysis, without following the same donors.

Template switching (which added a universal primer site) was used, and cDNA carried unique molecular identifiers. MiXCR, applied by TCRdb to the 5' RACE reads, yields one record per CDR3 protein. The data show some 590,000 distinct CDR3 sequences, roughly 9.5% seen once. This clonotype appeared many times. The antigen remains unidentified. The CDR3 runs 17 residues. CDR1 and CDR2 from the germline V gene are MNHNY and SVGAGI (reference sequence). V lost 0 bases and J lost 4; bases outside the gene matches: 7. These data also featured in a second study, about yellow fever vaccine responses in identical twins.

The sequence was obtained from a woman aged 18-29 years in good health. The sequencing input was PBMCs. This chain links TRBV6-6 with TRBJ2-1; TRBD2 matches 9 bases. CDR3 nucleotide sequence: TGTGCCAGCAGTTACTCCCCAAGCGGGGGGTTGTACAATGAGCAGTTCTTC. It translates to CASSYSPSGGLYNEQFF.